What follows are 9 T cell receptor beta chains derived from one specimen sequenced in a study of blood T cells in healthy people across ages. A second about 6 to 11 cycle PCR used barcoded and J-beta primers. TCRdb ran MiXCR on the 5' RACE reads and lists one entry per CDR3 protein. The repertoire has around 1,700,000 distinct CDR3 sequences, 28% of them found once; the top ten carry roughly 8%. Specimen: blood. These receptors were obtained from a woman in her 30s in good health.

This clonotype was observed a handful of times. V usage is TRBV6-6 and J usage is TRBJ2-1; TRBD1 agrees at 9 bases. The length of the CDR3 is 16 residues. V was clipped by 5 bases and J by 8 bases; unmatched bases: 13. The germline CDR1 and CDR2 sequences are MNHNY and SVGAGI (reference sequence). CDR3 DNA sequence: TGTGCCAGCAGTCGATATCCGGGACAGGGAACCGATGAGCAGTTCTTC. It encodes CASSRYPGQGTDEQFF.

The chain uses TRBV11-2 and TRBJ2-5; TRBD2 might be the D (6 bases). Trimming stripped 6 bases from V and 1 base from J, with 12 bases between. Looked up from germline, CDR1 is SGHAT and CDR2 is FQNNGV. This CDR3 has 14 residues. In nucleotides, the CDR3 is TGTGCCAGCAGGTGGAGGGGCAGCCAAGAGACCCAGTACTTC. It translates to CASRWRGSQETQYF.

CDR3 in DNA: TGTGCCAGCAGTCCCGCCGCGGGGTACGCTGAAGCTTTCTTT. It codes for CASSPAAGYAEAFF. This sequence joins TRBV27 and TRBJ1-1, with D unresolved. This CDR3 comprises 14 residues. From germline, CDR1 is MNHEY and CDR2 SMNVEV (reference sequence). Between the trimmed V and J ends, which lost 5 bases and 6 bases, there was a span of 16 bases.

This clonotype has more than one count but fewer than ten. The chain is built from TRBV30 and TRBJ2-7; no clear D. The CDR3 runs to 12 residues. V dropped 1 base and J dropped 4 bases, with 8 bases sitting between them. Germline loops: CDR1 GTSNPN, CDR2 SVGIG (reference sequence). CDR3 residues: CAWSGPSYEQYF. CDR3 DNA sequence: TGTGCCTGGAGTGGACCATCTTACGAGCAGTACTTC.

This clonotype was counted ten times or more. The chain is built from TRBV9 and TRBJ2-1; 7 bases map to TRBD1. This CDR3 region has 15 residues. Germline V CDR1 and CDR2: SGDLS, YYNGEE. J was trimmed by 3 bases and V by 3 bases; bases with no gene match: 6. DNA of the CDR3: TGTGCCAGCAGCGGATCCGGGACAGACTACAATGAGCAGTTCTTC. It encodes CASSGSGTDYNEQFF. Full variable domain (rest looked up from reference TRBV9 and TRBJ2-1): DSGVTQTPKHLITATGQRVTLRCSPRSGDLSVYWYQQSLDQGLQFLIQYYNGEERAKGNILERFSAQQFPDLHSELNLSSLELGDSALYFCASSGSGTDYNEQFFGPGTRLTVL.

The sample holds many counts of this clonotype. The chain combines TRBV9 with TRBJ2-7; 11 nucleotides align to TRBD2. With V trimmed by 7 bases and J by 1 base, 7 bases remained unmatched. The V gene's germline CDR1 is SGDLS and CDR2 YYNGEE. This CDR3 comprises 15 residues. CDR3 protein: CASSPSGGPSYEQYF. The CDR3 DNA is TGTGCCAGCTCCCCTAGCGGGGGGCCATCCTACGAGCAGTACTTC.

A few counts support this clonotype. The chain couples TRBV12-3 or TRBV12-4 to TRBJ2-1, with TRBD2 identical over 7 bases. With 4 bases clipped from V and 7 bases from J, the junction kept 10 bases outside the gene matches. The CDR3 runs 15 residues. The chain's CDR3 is CASSSGGGPWNEQFF. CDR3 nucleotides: TGTGCCAGCAGTTCCGGGGGAGGGCCATGGAATGAGCAGTTCTTC.

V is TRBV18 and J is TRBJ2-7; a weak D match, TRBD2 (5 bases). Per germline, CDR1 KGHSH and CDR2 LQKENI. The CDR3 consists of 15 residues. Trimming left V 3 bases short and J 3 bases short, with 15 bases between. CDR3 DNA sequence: TGTGCCAGCTCACCGGGAGACTGGAAGGGCTACGAGCAGTACTTC. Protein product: CASSPGDWKGYEQYF. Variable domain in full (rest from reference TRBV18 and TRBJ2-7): NAGVMQNPRHLVRRRGQEARLRCSPMKGHSHVYWYRQLPEEGLKFMVYLQKENIIDESGMPKERFSAEFPKEGPSILRIQQVVRGDSAAYFCASSPGDWKGYEQYFGPGTRLTVT.

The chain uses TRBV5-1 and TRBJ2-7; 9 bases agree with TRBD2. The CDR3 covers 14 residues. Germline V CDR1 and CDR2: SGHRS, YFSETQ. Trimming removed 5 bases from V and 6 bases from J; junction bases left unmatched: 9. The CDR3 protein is CASSPSSGELEQYF. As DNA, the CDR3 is TGCGCCAGCAGTCCGTCTAGCGGGGAACTCGAGCAGTACTTC.